The clone carrying this TCR beta chain came up a few times. This sample is part of a study of immune characterization of retroperitoneal liposarcoma. TCRdb passed the PCR reads through MiXCR, listing each CDR3 protein once. The sample has 2,500 or so distinct CDR3 sequences, 37% seen once. The CDR3 contains 14 residues. V was trimmed by 4 bases and J by 10 bases, leaving 17 bases between them. The germline V gene has CDR1 MNHNS and CDR2 SASEGT. The genes are TRBV6-1 and TRBJ2-1, with D perhaps TRBD1 or TRBD2 (5 bases each). The source of this sequence is a male donor with retroperitoneal liposarcoma. Specimen: tumor tissue. The CDR3 reads CASSVGEFSYEQFF. For the CDR3, the DNA is TGTGCCAGCAGTGTAGGGGAGTTCTCCTACGAGCAGTTCTTC.